This TCR beta chain was sequenced during a study of cytomegalovirus exposure and HLA in healthy donors. General observations from the study: With high specificity and sensitivity, the classifier reportedly diagnosed cytomegalovirus status. Highly shared variants forming one cluster were likely a sequencing artifact. For most subjects, TCR beta sequences were reported to predict HLA-A and HLA-B alleles with accuracy.

Germline V CDR1 and CDR2: SGHRS, YFSETQ. The CDR3 has 16 residues. V lost 0 bases to trimming and J lost 3 bases; unmatched junction nucleotides: 2. It was with 60 Vbeta and 13 Jbeta primers that the PCR ran. Assay used: immunoSEQ multiplex PCR; TCRdb lists only in-frame clones, some missing. The data show about 160,000 clones, 85% seen once. A note on this clone: What it recognizes is unknown.

The TCR was taken from a boy between 2 and 10 years old in good health and CMV-seronegative. The sequenced sample was PBMCs. The genes are TRBV5-1 and TRBJ2-5; 13 bases agree with TRBD2. The CDR3 loop reads CASSLVGLAGEETQYF. The CDR3 region has the DNA TGCGCCAGCAGCTTGGTTGGACTAGCGGGGGAAGAGACCCAGTACTTC. Based on the CDR3 plus reference TRBV5-1 and TRBJ2-5, the full variable domain is KAGVTQTPRYLIKTRGQQVTLSCSPISGHRSVSWYQQTPGQGLQFLFEYFSETQRNKGNFPGRFSGRQFSNSRSEMNVSTLELGDSALYLCASSLVGLAGEETQYFGPGTRLLVL.